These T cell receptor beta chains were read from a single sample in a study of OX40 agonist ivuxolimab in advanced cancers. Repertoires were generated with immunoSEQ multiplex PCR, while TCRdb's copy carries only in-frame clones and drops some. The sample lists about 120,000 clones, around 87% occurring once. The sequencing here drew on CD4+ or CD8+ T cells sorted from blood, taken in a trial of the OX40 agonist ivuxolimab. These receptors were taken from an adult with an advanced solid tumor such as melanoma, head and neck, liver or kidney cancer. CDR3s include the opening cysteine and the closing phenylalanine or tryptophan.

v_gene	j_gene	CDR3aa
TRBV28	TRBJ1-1	CASGQEDAEAFF
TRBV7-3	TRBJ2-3	CASSSSSGGLDTQYF
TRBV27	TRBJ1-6	CASSFMGRGNSPLHF
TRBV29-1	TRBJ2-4	CSVTTGGAKNIQYF
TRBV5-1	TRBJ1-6	CASSLAGTGLMSPLHF
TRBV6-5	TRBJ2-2	CASSYGGAGTGELFF
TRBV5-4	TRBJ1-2	CASSLVEGAGYTF
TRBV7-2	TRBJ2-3	CASSLDRAVGTADTQYF
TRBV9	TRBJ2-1	CASSPRDLGRYYNEQFF
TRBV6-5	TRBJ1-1	CATRVWRNTEAFF
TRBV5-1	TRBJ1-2	CASSPGTVNYGYTF
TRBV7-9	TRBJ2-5	CASSLQGGQETQYF
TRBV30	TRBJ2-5	CAWTRDSGETQYF
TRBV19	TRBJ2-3	CASTPFSSTDTQYF
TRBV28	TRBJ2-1	CASSFPRGVGNEQFF
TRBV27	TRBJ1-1	CASRHPANTEAFF
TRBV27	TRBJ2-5	CASSSWGPGQYQETQYF
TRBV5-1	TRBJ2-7	CASKDSSYEQYF
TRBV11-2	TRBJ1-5	CASSLDLARTQHF
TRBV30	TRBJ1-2	CAWGDRPYGYTF
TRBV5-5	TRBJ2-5	CASSQQSQETQYF
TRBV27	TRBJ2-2	CASSFWGENTGELFF
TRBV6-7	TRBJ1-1	CASSPGGGMNTEAFF
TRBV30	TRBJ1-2	CACSSPQGWGYTF
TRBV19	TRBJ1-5	CASSMGLSQPQHF
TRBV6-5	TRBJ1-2	CASSYSGDRDFYGYTF
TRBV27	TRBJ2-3	CASKDRVTDTQYF
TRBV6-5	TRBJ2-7	CASKTGTNSYEQYF
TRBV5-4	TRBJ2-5	CASSWGLRETQYF
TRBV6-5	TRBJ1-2	CASSYDGGVWYGYTF
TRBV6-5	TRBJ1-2	CASSREIGNYGYTF
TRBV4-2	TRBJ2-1	CASSQGMGYNEQFF
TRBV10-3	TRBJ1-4	CATRGTGFNEKLFF
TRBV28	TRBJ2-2	CASSLRGGRLGTGELFF
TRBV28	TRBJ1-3	CASSYPTAVGNTIYF
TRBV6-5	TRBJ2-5	CASSFYGRRETQYF
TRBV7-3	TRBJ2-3	CASSLWTSGGTDTQYF
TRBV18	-	CASSDVYEQYF
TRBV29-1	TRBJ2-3	CSGGGAWWTDTQYF
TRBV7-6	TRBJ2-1	CASSFLSRTSSYNEQFF
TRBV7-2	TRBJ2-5	CASSLALARGEETQYF
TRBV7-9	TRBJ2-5	CASSLGLQETQYF
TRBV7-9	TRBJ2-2	CASSLAGGVNTGELFF
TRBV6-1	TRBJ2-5	CASSEARTGGRETQYF
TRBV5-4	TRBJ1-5	CASSLNRDQPQHF
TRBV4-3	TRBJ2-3	CASSQASGGATDTQYF
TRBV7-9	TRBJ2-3	CASSQSGLAGGPDTQYF
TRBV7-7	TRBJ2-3	CASSPGTGGSDTQYF
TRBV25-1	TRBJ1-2	CASSAAGYYGYTF
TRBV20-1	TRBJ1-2	CSAARRDGYTF
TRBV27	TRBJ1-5	CASSSTGWSNQPQHF
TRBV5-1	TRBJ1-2	CASGAGLGDGYTF
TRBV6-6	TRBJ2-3	CASSSGQGGDTQYF
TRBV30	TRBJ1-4	CAWTGGYGEKLFF
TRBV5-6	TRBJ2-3	CASSLMGGGTDTQYF
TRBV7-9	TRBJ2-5	CASSRGYGQGIQETQYF
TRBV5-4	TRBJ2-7	CASSSGLAGVRSEQYF
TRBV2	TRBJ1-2	CARQGALNYGYTF
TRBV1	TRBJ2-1	CTSSQGQVGTSGAIFNEQFF
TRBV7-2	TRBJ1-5	CASVQGASQPQHF